This TCR beta chain is drawn from a study of T cells in Graves' hyperthyroidism and ophthalmopathy. Patients having uncontrolled infection, another autoimmune disease, pregnancy or lactation were not included. Germline CDR1 is SGDLS and CDR2 is YYNGEE. Between the trimmed V and J ends, which lost 0 bases and 5 bases, there was a span of 11 bases. CDR3 size: 14 residues. This clonotype was counted many times. Authors of the study amplified TCR beta CDR3 regions from RNA transcripts. The study used the HTBI primer set for a first-round RT-PCR of the TCR CDR3. TCRdb called the multiplex PCR reads again in MiXCR, with one record for every CDR3 protein. Found here are nearly 750,000 distinct CDR3 sequences, roughly a third of them singletons; the top ten hold around 31%.

The receptor comes from a woman in her thirties or forties with Graves' hyperthyroidism. What was sequenced was blood. The chain couples TRBV9 to TRBJ1-1; D gene uncertain. CDR3 coding DNA: TGTGCCAGCAGCGTAGACCCAGGAGGAACTGAAGCTTTCTTT. Translating gives CASSVDPGGTEAFF.